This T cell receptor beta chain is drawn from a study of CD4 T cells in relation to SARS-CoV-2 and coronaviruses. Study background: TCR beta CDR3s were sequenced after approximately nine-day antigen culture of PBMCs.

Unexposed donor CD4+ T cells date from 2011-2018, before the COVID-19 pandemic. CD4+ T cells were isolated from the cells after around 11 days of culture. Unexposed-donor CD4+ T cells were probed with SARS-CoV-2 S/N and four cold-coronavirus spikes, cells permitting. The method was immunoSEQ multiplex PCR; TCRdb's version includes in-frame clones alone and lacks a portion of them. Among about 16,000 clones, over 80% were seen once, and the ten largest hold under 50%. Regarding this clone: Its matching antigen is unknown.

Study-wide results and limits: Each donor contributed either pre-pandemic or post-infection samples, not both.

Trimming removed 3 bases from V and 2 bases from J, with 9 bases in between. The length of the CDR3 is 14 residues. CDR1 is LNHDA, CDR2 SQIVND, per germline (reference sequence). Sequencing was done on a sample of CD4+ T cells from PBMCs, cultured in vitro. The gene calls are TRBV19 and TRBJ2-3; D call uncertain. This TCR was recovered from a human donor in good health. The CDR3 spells CASSIQPHTDTQYF. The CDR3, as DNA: TGTGCCAGTAGTATTCAACCCCACACAGATACGCAGTATTTT.